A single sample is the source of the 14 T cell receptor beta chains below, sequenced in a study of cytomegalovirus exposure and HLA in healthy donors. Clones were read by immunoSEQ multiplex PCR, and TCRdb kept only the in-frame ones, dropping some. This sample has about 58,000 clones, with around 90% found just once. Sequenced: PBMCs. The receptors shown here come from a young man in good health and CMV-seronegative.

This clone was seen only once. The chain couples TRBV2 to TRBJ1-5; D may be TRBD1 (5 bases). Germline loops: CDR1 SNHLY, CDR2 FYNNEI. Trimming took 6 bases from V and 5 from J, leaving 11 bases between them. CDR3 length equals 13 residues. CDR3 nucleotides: TGTGCCAGCAGGAAGGGGACTGATCAGCCCCAGCATTTT. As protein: CASRKGTDQPQHF. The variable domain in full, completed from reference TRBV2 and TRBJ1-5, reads EPEVTQTPSHQVTQMGQEVILRCVPISNHLYFYWYRQILGQKVEFLVSFYNNEISEKSEIFDDQFSVERPDGSNFTLKIRSTKLEDSAMYFCASRKGTDQPQHFGDGTRLSIL.

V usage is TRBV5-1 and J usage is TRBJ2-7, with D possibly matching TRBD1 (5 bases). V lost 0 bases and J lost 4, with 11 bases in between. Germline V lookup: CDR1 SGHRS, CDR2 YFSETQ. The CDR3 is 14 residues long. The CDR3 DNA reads TGCGCCAGCAGCTTGGGAGACAGAGCGTACGAGCAGTACTTC. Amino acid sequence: CASSLGDRAYEQYF.

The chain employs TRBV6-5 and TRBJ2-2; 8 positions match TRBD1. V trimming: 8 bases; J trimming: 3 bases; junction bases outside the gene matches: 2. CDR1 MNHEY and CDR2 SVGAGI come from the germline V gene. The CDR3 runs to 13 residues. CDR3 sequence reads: CASQTGDTGELFF. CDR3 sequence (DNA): TGTGCCAGCCAGACAGGGGACACCGGGGAGCTGTTTTTT.

CDR3 in amino acids: CASSDRYREVTKNIQYF. CDR3 in DNA: TGTGCCAGCAGTGATCGGTATCGGGAAGTAACCAAAAACATTCAGTACTTC. The gene calls are TRBV6-1 and TRBJ2-4; perhaps TRBD2 as D (5 bases). CDR1 is MNHNS, CDR2 SASEGT, per germline. CDR3 length: 17 amino acids. V was cut by 3 bases and J by 2 bases, with 17 bases left in between.

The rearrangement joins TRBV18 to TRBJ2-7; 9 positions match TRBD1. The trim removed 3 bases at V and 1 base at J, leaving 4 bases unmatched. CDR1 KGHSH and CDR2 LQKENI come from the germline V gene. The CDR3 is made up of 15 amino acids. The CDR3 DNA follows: TGTGCCAGCTCACCCACGGGACAGGGATCCTACGAGCAGTACTTC. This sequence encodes CASSPTGQGSYEQYF. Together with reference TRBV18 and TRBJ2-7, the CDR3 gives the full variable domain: NAGVMQNPRHLVRRRGQEARLRCSPMKGHSHVYWYRQLPEEGLKFMVYLQKENIIDESGMPKERFSAEFPKEGPSILRIQQVVRGDSAAYFCASSPTGQGSYEQYFGPGTRLTVT.

This CDR3 reads CASSLVMGSGVQETQYF. In DNA form, the CDR3 reads TGTGCCAGCAGCTTAGTAATGGGTAGCGGGGTGCAAGAGACCCAGTACTTC. The V call is TRBV11-2, the J call TRBJ2-5; 8 nucleotides match TRBD2. Trimming cost V 1 base and J 2 bases; bases outside gene matches: 9. This CDR3 comprises 17 residues. Germline CDR1 and CDR2: SGHAT and FQNNGV.

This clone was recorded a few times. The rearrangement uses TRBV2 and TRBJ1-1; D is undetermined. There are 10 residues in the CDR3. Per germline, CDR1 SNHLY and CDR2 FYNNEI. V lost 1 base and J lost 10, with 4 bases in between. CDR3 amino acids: CASSEGLAFF. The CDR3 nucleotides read TGTGCCAGCAGTGAAGGGCTAGCTTTCTTT.

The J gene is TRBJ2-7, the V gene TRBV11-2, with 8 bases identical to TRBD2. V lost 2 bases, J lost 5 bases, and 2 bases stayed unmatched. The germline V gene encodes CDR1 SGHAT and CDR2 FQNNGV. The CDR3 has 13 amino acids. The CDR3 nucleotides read TGTGCCAGCAGCTTAAGCGGGAGTAACGAGCAGTACTTC. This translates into CASSLSGSNEQYF.

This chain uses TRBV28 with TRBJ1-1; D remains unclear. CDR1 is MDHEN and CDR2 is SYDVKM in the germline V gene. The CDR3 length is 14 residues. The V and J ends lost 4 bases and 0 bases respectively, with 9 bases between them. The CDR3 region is CASSWSLLNTEAFF. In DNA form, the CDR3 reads TGTGCCAGCAGTTGGTCACTCTTGAACACTGAAGCTTTCTTT.

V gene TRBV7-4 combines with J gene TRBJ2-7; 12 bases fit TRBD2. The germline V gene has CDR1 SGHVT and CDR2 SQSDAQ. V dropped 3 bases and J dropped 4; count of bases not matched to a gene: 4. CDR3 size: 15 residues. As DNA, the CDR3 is TGTGCCAGCAGCTTGACTAGCGGGAGTAGTTACGAGCAGTACTTC. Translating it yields CASSLTSGSSYEQYF. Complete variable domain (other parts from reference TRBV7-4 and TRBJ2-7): GAGVSQSPRYKVAKRGRDVALRCDSISGHVTLYWYRQTLGQGSEVLTYSQSDAQRDKSGRPSGRFSAERPERSVSTLKIQRTEQGDSAVYLCASSLTSGSSYEQYFGPGTRLTVT.

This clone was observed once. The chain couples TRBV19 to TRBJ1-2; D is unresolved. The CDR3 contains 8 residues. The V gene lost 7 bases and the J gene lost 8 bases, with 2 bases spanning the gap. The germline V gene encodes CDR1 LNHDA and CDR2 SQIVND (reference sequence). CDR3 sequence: CASTGYTF. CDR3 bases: TGTGCCAGTACGGGCTACACCTTC. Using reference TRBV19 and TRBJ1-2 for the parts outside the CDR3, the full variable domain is DGGITQSPKYLFRKEGQNVTLSCEQNLNHDAMYWYRQDPGQGLRLIYYSQIVNDFQKGDIAEGYSVSREKKESFPLTVTSAQKNPTAFYLCASTGYTFGSGTRLTVV.

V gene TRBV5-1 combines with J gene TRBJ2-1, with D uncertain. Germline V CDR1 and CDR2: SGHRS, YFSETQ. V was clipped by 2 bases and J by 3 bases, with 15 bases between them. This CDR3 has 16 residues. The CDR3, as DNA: TGCGCCAGCAGCTTATCGAGAACAGTAATCTACAATGAGCAGTTCTTC. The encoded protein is CASSLSRTVIYNEQFF. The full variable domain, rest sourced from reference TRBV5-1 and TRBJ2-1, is KAGVTQTPRYLIKTRGQQVTLSCSPISGHRSVSWYQQTPGQGLQFLFEYFSETQRNKGNFPGRFSGRQFSNSRSEMNVSTLELGDSALYLCASSLSRTVIYNEQFFGPGTRLTVL.

DNA of the CDR3: TGCAGCGTCAGGGACAGCAAGTACAATGAGCAGTTCTTC. Amino acids: CSVRDSKYNEQFF. The chain recombines TRBV29-1 with TRBJ2-1; 7 positions agree with TRBD1. This CDR3 is built from 13 residues. V was pared by 6 bases and J by 4 bases, with 6 bases of the junction left unmatched. Germline CDR1 is SQVTM and CDR2 is ANQGSEA.

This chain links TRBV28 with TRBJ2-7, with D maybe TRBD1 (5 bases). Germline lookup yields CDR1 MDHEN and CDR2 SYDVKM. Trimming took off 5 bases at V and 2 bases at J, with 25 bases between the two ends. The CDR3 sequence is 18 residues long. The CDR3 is CASSPHPPEGHNTYEQYF. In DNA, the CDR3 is TGTGCCAGCAGTCCACACCCACCTGAAGGACACAATACCTACGAGCAGTACTTC.